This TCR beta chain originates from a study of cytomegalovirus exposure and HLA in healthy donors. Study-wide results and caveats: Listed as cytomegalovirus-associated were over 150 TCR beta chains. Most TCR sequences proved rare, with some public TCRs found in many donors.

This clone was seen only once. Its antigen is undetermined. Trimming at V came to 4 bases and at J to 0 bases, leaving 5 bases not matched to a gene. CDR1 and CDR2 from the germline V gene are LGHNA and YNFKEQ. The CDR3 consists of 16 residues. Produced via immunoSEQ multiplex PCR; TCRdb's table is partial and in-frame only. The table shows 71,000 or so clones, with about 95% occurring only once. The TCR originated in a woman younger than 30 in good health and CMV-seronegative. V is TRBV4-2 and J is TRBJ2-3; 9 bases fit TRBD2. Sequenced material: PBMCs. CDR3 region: CASSPTSGSSTDTQYF. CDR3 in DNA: TGTGCCAGCAGCCCGACTAGCGGCTCTAGCACAGATACGCAGTATTTT.